This TCR beta chain was retrieved from a study of blood T cell repertoires in COVID-19. This clone was seen a few times. The germline V gene encodes CDR1 SEHNR and CDR2 FQNEAQ (reference sequence). Trimming took off 1 base at V and 12 bases at J, with 15 bases between the two ends. This CDR3 has 13 amino acids. Produced via immunoSEQ multiplex PCR; TCRdb's table is partial and in-frame only. The sample lists around 100,000 clones, less than 95% occurring once. The V and J genes are TRBV7-9 and TRBJ1-1; possibly TRBD1 for D (5 bases). This receptor was taken from a middle-aged man with acute or convalescent COVID-19. The sequenced sample consisted of peripheral blood. The CDR3 region is CASSLDRSYNPFF. DNA of the CDR3: TGTGCCAGCAGCTTAGACAGGTCCTATAACCCTTTCTTT.